The rows below give T cell receptor beta chains drawn from one sample of a study of Graves' ophthalmopathy and Graves' hyperthyroidism. TCRdb reanalysed the multiplex PCR reads using MiXCR and keeps one entry per CDR3 protein. The sample has about 620,000 distinct CDR3 sequences, 22% seen once. Material for sequencing was peripheral blood. Source of these receptors: a woman in her late teens or twenties with stable Graves' hyperthyroidism. Some clones in this sample may be carry-over from other donors' samples. The CDR3 runs from the conserved cysteine through the conserved F or W. D genes are given only for firm matches. Rows give clone size only sometimes, using once, few, many, or a class for an expanded clone.

J gene	clone size	D gene	V gene	CDR3 protein	CDR3 DNA
TRBJ1-2	-	-	TRBV18	CASSLRNRASSDNYGYTF	TGTGCCAGCTCATTACGAAACCGGGCCTCTTCCGATAACTATGGCTACACCTTC
TRBJ1-2	many	-	TRBV14	CASSQDFPAAGYTF	TGTGCCAGCAGCCAAGATTTCCCGGCGGCAGGCTACACCTTC
TRBJ1-2	many	TRBD1	TRBV6-1	CASRLPGGDGYTF	TGTGCCAGCAGGCTGCCAGGGGGCGATGGCTACACCTTC
TRBJ2-5	many	TRBD1	TRBV12-3/TRBV12-4	CASSLGTGYEETQYF	TGTGCCAGCAGTTTAGGGACAGGGTACGAAGAGACCCAGTACTTC
TRBJ1-6	many	-	TRBV20-1	CRVRDVRSPLHF	TGCAGGGTCCGGGACGTTAGGTCACCCCTCCACTTT
TRBJ2-4	few	-	TRBV20-1	CSASGGGAKNIQYF	TGCAGTGCTAGTGGAGGGGGGGCCAAAAACATTCAGTACTTC
TRBJ2-7	many	-	TRBV13	CASSRRPDEQYF	TGTGCCAGCAGTCGACGGCCGGATGAGCAGTACTTC
TRBJ2-7	-	-	TRBV6-5	CASSYTKGYEQYF	TGTGCCAGCAGTTACACAAAGGGGTATGAGCAGTACTTC
TRBJ1-2	many	TRBD1	TRBV2	CASTKADTGVAGYTF	TGTGCCAGCACAAAAGCGGATACAGGGGTGGCTGGCTACACCTTC
TRBJ2-7	many	-	TRBV20-1	CSAPGGYWGYEQYF	TGCAGTGCCCCCGGCGGCTACTGGGGCTACGAGCAGTACTTC
TRBJ2-5	many	TRBD1	TRBV6-1	CASSIDRGIAETQYF	TGTGCCAGCAGTATAGACAGGGGAATTGCGGAGACCCAGTACTTC
TRBJ2-2	many	TRBD2	TRBV7-2	CASSLALTSGRAYTGELFF	TGTGCCAGCAGCTTAGCCCTCACTAGCGGGAGGGCATACACCGGGGAGCTGTTTTTT
TRBJ1-1	many	TRBD1	TRBV27	CASSTGTATEAFF	TGTGCCAGCAGTACCGGGACAGCCACTGAAGCTTTCTTT
TRBJ1-3	-	TRBD1	TRBV6-1	CASRAGTGDRNTIYF	TGTGCCAGCAGAGCCGGGACAGGGGACAGAAACACCATATATTTT
TRBJ2-7	few	TRBD1	TRBV6-1	CASYLGQRTYEQYF	TGTGCCAGCTACCTGGGACAGAGAACCTACGAGCAGTACTTC
TRBJ1-3	many	-	TRBV27	CASSLYGPGNTIYF	TGTGCCAGCAGTCTCTATGGTCCTGGAAACACCATATATTTT
TRBJ2-7	many	TRBD1	TRBV7-9	CASAREQGACEQYF	TGTGCCAGCGCTCGGGAACAGGGGGCCTGCGAGCAGTACTTC
TRBJ2-5	few	TRBD2	TRBV28	CASSPGGGGQETQYF	TGTGCCAGCAGCCCCGGTGGCGGGGGCCAAGAGACCCAGTACTTC
TRBJ2-4	many	-	TRBV6-5	CASSYSSGGRGNIKYF	TGTGCCAGCAGTTACTCGAGTGGGGGCCGAGGAAACATTAAGTACTTC
TRBJ1-1	many	-	TRBV6-6	CASSSLRPAEAFF	TGTGCCAGCAGCTCCCTGAGACCCGCTGAAGCTTTCTTT
TRBJ1-5	many	-	TRBV7-9	CASSVGAGQPQHF	TGTGCCAGCAGCGTGGGCGCAGGGCAGCCCCAGCATTTT
TRBJ1-1	-	TRBD1	TRBV6-1	CASSPAGTGLKDTEAFF	TGTGCCAGCAGTCCGGCCGGGACAGGTCTAAAGGACACTGAAGCTTTCTTT
TRBJ1-5	few	-	TRBV19	CASSYAQGGQPQHF	TGTGCCAGTAGCTACGCGCAGGGTGGTCAGCCCCAGCATTTT
TRBJ2-7	many	-	TRBV11-2	CASSLALDGTYEQYF	TGTGCCAGCAGCCTCGCCCTGGACGGGACCTACGAGCAGTACTTC
TRBJ1-3	few	TRBD1	TRBV27	CASSPYPPRDRELDTIYF	TGTGCCAGCAGTCCCTACCCCCCCCGGGACAGGGAACTGGACACCATATATTTT
TRBJ2-7	many	TRBD1	TRBV6-1	CASTETGVDEQYF	TGTGCCAGCACGGAGACAGGGGTGGACGAGCAGTACTTC
TRBJ1-5	many	-	TRBV2	CASSAGQGLNQPQHF	TGTGCCAGCAGTGCTGGGCAGGGCCTTAATCAGCCCCAGCATTTT
TRBJ1-6	-	TRBD1	TRBV19	CASRDPGQGSSPLHF	TGTGCCAGTAGGGATCCGGGACAGGGTTCTTCACCCCTCCACTTT
TRBJ2-6	many	-	TRBV3-1	CASSHHPGGPGANVLTF	TGTGCCAGCAGCCATCACCCTGGGGGACCTGGGGCCAACGTCCTGACTTTC
TRBJ1-2	-	TRBD1	TRBV20-1	CSASLTGRYYGYTF	TGCAGTGCTAGTTTGACAGGGAGGTACTATGGCTACACCTTC
TRBJ1-6	many	-	TRBV5-4	CASSLGHTMVNSPLHF	TGTGCCAGCAGCTTGGGACACACGATGGTAAATTCACCCCTCCACTTT
TRBJ1-1	many	TRBD1	TRBV19	CASSTGQGRTEAFF	TGTGCCAGTAGTACCGGACAGGGGCGGACTGAAGCTTTCTTT
TRBJ2-2	-	-	TRBV4-2	CASSPSLLNTGELFF	TGTGCCAGCAGCCCCTCCTTACTGAACACCGGGGAGCTGTTTTTT
TRBJ1-2	-	-	TRBV4-1	CASSLDSRNPGNYGCTF	TGCGCCAGCAGCCTGGACAGTCGTAATCCGGGGAACTATGGCTGCACCTTC
TRBJ2-7	many	TRBD1	TRBV2	CASRAGTGIYEQYF	TGTGCCAGCAGGGCCGGGACAGGGATCTACGAGCAGTACTTC
TRBJ1-1	many	TRBD1	TRBV29-1	CSVEEGQVNTEAFF	TGCAGCGTTGAAGAAGGACAGGTGAACACTGAAGCTTTCTTT
TRBJ1-1	many	-	TRBV6-5	CASSYELYTEAFF	TGTGCCAGCAGTTACGAACTTTACACTGAAGCTTTCTTT
TRBJ1-3	few	-	TRBV29-1	CSVDVENTIYF	TGCAGCGTTGATGTCGAAAACACCATATATTTT
TRBJ1-2	few	TRBD1	TRBV6-2/TRBV6-3	CASRTGGPRGYGYTF	TGTGCCAGCCGGACAGGGGGCCCTAGAGGCTATGGCTACACCTTC
TRBJ2-7	many	TRBD2	TRBV20-1	CSAPGGGLSYEQYF	TGCAGTGCTCCCGGCGGGGGGCTCTCCTACGAGCAGTACTTC
TRBJ1-6	many	-	TRBV5-1	CASKLGTADNSPLHF	TGCGCCAGCAAATTGGGAACGGCAGATAATTCACCCCTCCACTTT
TRBJ2-2	many	-	TRBV7-3	CASSPGRENTGELFF	TGTGCCAGCAGCCCCGGACGGGAGAACACCGGGGAGCTGTTTTTT
TRBJ2-7	many	TRBD1	TRBV20-1	CSANDRGSSYEQYF	TGCAGTGCAAACGACAGGGGGAGCTCCTACGAGCAGTACTTC
TRBJ1-2	many	-	TRBV6-5	CASSYSETGWDGYTF	TGTGCCAGCAGTTACTCCGAAACAGGGTGGGATGGCTACACCTTC
TRBJ2-5	many	TRBD2	TRBV10-2	CASSESIVLAGQETQYF	TGCGCCAGCAGTGAGTCGATCGTTCTAGCGGGTCAAGAGACCCAGTACTTC
TRBJ2-2	many	-	TRBV15	CATSRGGLASTGELFF	TGTGCCACCAGCAGAGGGGGGCTAGCGAGCACCGGGGAGCTGTTTTTT
TRBJ1-2	many	-	TRBV12-3/TRBV12-4	CASSLPGTVYGYTF	TGTGCCAGCAGTTTGCCTGGGACGGTCTATGGCTACACCTTC
TRBJ1-1	many	-	TRBV14	CASSHSGNTEAFF	TGTGCCAGCAGCCACTCGGGGAACACTGAAGCTTTCTTT
TRBJ2-2	many	-	TRBV6-1	CASSRTETGELFF	TGTGCCAGCAGCAGGACTGAAACCGGGGAGCTGTTTTTT
TRBJ1-2	many	-	TRBV27	CASSPLPQGDNYGYTF	TGTGCCAGCAGTCCTCTGCCCCAGGGAGATAACTATGGCTACACCTTC
TRBJ1-6	-	-	TRBV6-5	CASSYGGAYNSPLHF	TGTGCCAGCAGTTACGGAGGGGCCTATAATTCACCCCTCCACTTT
TRBJ2-4	-	-	TRBV30	CAWSASRQIQYF	TGTGCCTGGAGTGCCTCAAGACAGATACAGTACTTC
TRBJ1-1	many	-	TRBV20-1	CSARGGGRMDTEAFF	TGCAGTGCTAGAGGAGGGGGGCGTATGGACACTGAAGCTTTCTTT
TRBJ2-5	many	-	TRBV30	CAWSNGRRETQYF	TGTGCCTGGAGTAACGGAAGGAGGGAGACCCAGTACTTC